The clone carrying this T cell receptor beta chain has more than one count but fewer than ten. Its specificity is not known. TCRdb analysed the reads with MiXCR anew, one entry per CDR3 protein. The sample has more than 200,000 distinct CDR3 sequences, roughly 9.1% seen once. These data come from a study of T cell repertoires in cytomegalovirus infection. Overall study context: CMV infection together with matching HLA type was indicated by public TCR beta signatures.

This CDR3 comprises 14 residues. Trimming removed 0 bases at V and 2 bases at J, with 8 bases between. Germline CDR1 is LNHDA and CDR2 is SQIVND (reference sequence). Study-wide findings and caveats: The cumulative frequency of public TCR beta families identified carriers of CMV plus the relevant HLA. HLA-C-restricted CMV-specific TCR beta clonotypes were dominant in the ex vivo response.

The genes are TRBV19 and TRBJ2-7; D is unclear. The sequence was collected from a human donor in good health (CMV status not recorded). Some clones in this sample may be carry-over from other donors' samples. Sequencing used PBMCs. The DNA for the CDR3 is TGTGCCAGTAGTATAGAGGCAGGACCCTACGAGCAGTACTTC. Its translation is CASSIEAGPYEQYF. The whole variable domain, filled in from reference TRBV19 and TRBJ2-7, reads DGGITQSPKYLFRKEGQNVTLSCEQNLNHDAMYWYRQDPGQGLRLIYYSQIVNDFQKGDIAEGYSVSREKKESFPLTVTSAQKNPTAFYLCASSIEAGPYEQYFGPGTRLTVT.